These T cell receptor beta chains were read from a single sample in a study of CD8 T cells in Susac syndrome. MiXCR, applied by TCRdb to the immunoSEQ multiplex PCR reads, yields one record per CDR3 protein. The sample has 150,000 to 200,000 distinct CDR3 sequences, about 95% seen once. Material for sequencing was CD4+ T cells from PBMCs. The receptors originated from a human donor with multiple sclerosis. Both conserved end residues are part of each CDR3. D genes are given only for firm matches. Rows give clone size only sometimes, using once, few, many, or a class for an expanded clone.

cdr3_aa cdr3_nt cdr3_length clone_size j_call d_call v_call
CATQDAGTSQFF TGTGCCACCCAGGACGCCGGGACTAGTCAGTTCTTC 12 - TRBJ2-1 TRBD2 TRBV2
CSFTRAYEQYF TGCAGCTTTACGAGAGCGTACGAGCAGTACTTC 11 - TRBJ2-7 - TRBV29-1
CASSPPKGTALFSGELFF TGTGCCAGCTCACCACCAAAGGGAACAGCCCTCTTCTCCGGGGAGCTGTTTTTT 18 - TRBJ2-2 - TRBV18
CAWSHVPGKEELFF TGTGCCTGGAGTCACGTACCCGGAAAGGAGGAGCTGTTTTTT 14 - TRBJ2-2 - TRBV30
CASSPSSGSYEQYF TGTGCCAGCTCACCATCAAGCGGGAGTTACGAGCAGTACTTC 14 - TRBJ2-7 TRBD2 TRBV18
CAIKGTPQETQYF TGTGCCATCAAAGGGACACCACAAGAGACCCAGTACTTC 13 - TRBJ2-5 - TRBV10-3
CASSQDRTSEETQYF TGCGCCAGCAGCCAAGATAGGACTAGCGAAGAGACCCAGTACTTC 15 - TRBJ2-5 TRBD2 TRBV4-1
CAWSVQELGTQYF TGTGCCTGGAGTGTACAAGAATTGGGGACCCAGTACTTC 13 - TRBJ2-5 - TRBV30
CASSLTMAYTGELFF TGTGCCAGCAGCTTAACCATGGCGTACACCGGGGAGCTGTTTTTT 15 - TRBJ2-2 - TRBV5-4
CASTPTNTGELFF TGTGCCAGTACACCTACGAACACCGGGGAGCTGTTTTTT 13 - TRBJ2-2 - TRBV2
CASSQGQFGQPQHF TGTGCCAGCAGCCAAGGACAGTTCGGGCAGCCCCAGCATTTT 14 - TRBJ1-5 - TRBV3-1
CAWTPGPFGKPQHF TGTGCCTGGACCCCAGGCCCCTTCGGGAAGCCCCAGCATTTT 14 - TRBJ1-5 - TRBV30
CASSLEGRGQPQHF TGTGCCAGCAGTCTTGAGGGCAGGGGACAGCCCCAGCATTTT 14 once TRBJ1-5 - TRBV27
CSARDLYSGKLNEQFF TGCAGTGCTAGAGACCTCTATTCCGGGAAACTCAATGAGCAGTTCTTC 16 - TRBJ2-1 - TRBV20-1
CASLEGHTQYF TGTGCCAGTCTTGAGGGGCATACGCAGTATTTT 11 - TRBJ2-3 - TRBV11-2
CASSQGGPGTGELFF TGTGCCAGCAGCCAAGGCGGTCCCGGCACCGGGGAGCTGTTTTTT 15 - TRBJ2-2 - TRBV3-1
CASSQAGSYNEQFF TGTGCCAGCAGCCAGGCCGGCTCCTACAATGAGCAGTTCTTC 14 few TRBJ2-1 - TRBV9
CASSIEAVGQPQHF TGTGCCAGTAGTATCGAGGCAGTCGGTCAGCCCCAGCATTTT 14 - TRBJ1-5 - TRBV19
CSVDRGPTTEAFF TGCAGCGTTGACAGGGGACCGACCACTGAAGCTTTCTTT 13 - TRBJ1-1 - TRBV29-1
CGLPGSSYNEQFF TGCGGCCTCCCCGGGAGCTCCTACAATGAGCAGTTCTTC 13 - TRBJ2-1 - TRBV20-1
CASSAAGQSYQPQHF TGTGCCAGCAGCGCCGCGGGACAGAGTTATCAGCCCCAGCATTTT 15 - TRBJ1-5 TRBD1 TRBV9
CASSLVQGGDYGYTF TGTGCCAGCAGCTTGGTACAGGGGGGAGACTATGGCTACACCTTC 15 - TRBJ1-2 TRBD1 TRBV5-6
CSVVRGVSDTQYF TGCAGCGTTGTAAGGGGGGTATCAGATACGCAGTATTTT 13 - TRBJ2-3 - TRBV29-1
CSARDDTSPTYNEQFF TGCAGTGCTAGAGATGATACTAGCCCGACCTACAATGAGCAGTTCTTC 16 - TRBJ2-1 - TRBV20-1
CASIRADASNQPQHF TGCGCCAGCATACGGGCAGATGCTAGCAATCAGCCCCAGCATTTT 15 - TRBJ1-5 - TRBV23-1
CASSLGRGIRRETQYF TGTGCCAGCAGTCTCGGGCGGGGAATCAGACGAGAGACCCAGTACTTC 16 - TRBJ2-5 - TRBV27
CASSQGDRGGYTF TGTGCCAGCAGCCAGGGGGACAGGGGTGGCTACACCTTC 13 - TRBJ1-2 TRBD1 TRBV3-1
CSARDQRSTDTQYF TGCAGTGCTAGAGATCAGCGGAGCACAGATACGCAGTATTTT 14 few TRBJ2-3 - TRBV20-1
CSARPYPLGPKQETQYF TGCAGTGCTAGACCCTACCCCCTGGGCCCGAAGCAAGAGACCCAGTACTTC 17 - TRBJ2-5 - TRBV20-1
CASSGSGRTDTQYF TGTGCCAGCAGCGGGAGCGGGCGCACAGATACGCAGTATTTT 14 - TRBJ2-3 - TRBV9
CSVLWQMYGYTF TGCAGTGTACTTTGGCAGATGTATGGCTACACCTTC 12 - TRBJ1-2 - TRBV20-1
CSARDQLAGRTDTQYF TGCAGTGCTAGAGATCAGCTAGCGGGGCGCACAGATACGCAGTATTTT 16 - TRBJ2-3 TRBD2 TRBV20-1
CASSQDRAEAFF TGTGCCAGCAGCCAGGACAGGGCTGAAGCTTTCTTT 12 few TRBJ1-1 TRBD1 TRBV3-1
CASSHPGGETQYF TGTGCCAGCAGTCACCCGGGTGGAGAGACCCAGTACTTC 13 - TRBJ2-5 - TRBV27
CALSGGARDQPQHF TGTGCCTTATCCGGGGGCGCGAGGGATCAGCCCCAGCATTTT 14 - TRBJ1-5 - TRBV30
CAWSVSGNYEQYF TGTGCCTGGAGTGTTTCGGGTAACTACGAGCAGTACTTC 13 - TRBJ2-7 - TRBV30
CASHPGQRGEKLFF TGTGCCAGCCACCCGGGACAGAGGGGTGAAAAACTGTTTTTT 14 - TRBJ1-4 TRBD1 TRBV12-3/TRBV12-4
CASSLRRVNDTQYF TGTGCCAGCAGCCTCCGGCGGGTTAATGATACGCAGTATTTT 14 - TRBJ2-3 - TRBV4-2
CARNGRATEAFF TGCGCCAGAAACGGCCGGGCCACTGAAGCTTTCTTT 12 - TRBJ1-1 - TRBV23-1
CSASGGSGTDTQYF TGCAGTGCTAGCGGGGGGTCGGGCACAGATACGCAGTATTTT 14 - TRBJ2-3 TRBD2 TRBV20-1
CSVKGRHNEQFF TGCAGTGTTAAAGGACGCCACAATGAGCAGTTCTTC 12 - TRBJ2-1 - TRBV20-1
CASSSPGIQYF TGTGCCAGCAGCTCTCCGGGCATTCAGTACTTC 11 - TRBJ2-4 - TRBV7-9
CASSFSTSGVIGTDTQYF TGTGCCAGCAGCTTTTCGACTAGCGGGGTAATTGGGACAGATACGCAGTATTTT 18 - TRBJ2-3 TRBD2 TRBV7-9
CAWSVSSTDTQYF TGTGCCTGGAGTGTCTCGAGCACAGATACGCAGTATTTT 13 - TRBJ2-3 - TRBV30
CASSLGGWDGYTEAFF TGTGCCAGCAGCTTAGGGGGATGGGACGGCTACACTGAAGCTTTCTTT 16 - TRBJ1-1 - TRBV7-2
CASSVWSSGANVLTF TGTGCCAGCAGCGTATGGAGCTCTGGGGCCAACGTCCTGACTTTC 15 - TRBJ2-6 - TRBV9
CSVVGRGYEQYF TGCAGCGTTGTGGGAAGGGGCTACGAGCAGTACTTC 12 - TRBJ2-7 - TRBV29-1
CASSVGANTGELFF TGTGCCAGCAGCGTAGGGGCAAACACCGGGGAGCTGTTTTTT 14 - TRBJ2-2 - TRBV9
CASNSLKGHPGPQYF TGTGCCAGCAACTCCCTGAAGGGGCACCCAGGCCCGCAGTACTTC 15 - TRBJ2-7 - TRBV3-1
CASSLSQGEAFF TGTGCCAGCAGTTTATCGCAGGGAGAAGCTTTCTTT 12 - TRBJ1-1 - TRBV27
CASSPRGVDEQYF TGCGCCAGCAGCCCACGTGGAGTCGACGAGCAGTACTTC 13 - TRBJ2-7 - TRBV4-1